This T cell receptor beta chain was identified during a study of Ad26.COV2.S vaccination and SARS-CoV-2 variants. At the level of the study: Administration of Ad26.COV2.S was intramuscular, either once or twice 56 days apart.

Using immunoSEQ multiplex PCR, the repertoire was profiled, and TCRdb retains in-frame clones only, with some absent. The sample contains about 440,000 clones, roughly 87% of which appear only once. CDR3 length equals 15 residues. The V and J ends lost 0 bases and 3 bases respectively, with 13 bases between them. Germline loops: CDR1 SGDLS, CDR2 YYNGEE. The treatment here: roughly 20 received Ad26.COV2.S at low or high dose, single or two shots; 5 received placebo; per-sample allocation not given. Day 63 after the first injection of vaccine or placebo was the sampling time. Participants' vaccine, an Ad26 vector, delivered Wuhan-strain SARS-CoV-2 spike.

The chain combines TRBV9 with TRBJ2-7; tentative D call: TRBD1 (7 bases). The receptor was derived from a person aged 18 to 65 who received the Ad26.COV2.S COVID-19 vaccine or a placebo. The source material was peripheral blood, sampled in a trial of Ad26.COV2.S vaccine versus placebo. In DNA form, the CDR3 reads TGTGCCAGCAGCGTAGGTCAGGGGGGAAACTACGAGCAGTACTTC. It codes for CASSVGQGGNYEQYF.